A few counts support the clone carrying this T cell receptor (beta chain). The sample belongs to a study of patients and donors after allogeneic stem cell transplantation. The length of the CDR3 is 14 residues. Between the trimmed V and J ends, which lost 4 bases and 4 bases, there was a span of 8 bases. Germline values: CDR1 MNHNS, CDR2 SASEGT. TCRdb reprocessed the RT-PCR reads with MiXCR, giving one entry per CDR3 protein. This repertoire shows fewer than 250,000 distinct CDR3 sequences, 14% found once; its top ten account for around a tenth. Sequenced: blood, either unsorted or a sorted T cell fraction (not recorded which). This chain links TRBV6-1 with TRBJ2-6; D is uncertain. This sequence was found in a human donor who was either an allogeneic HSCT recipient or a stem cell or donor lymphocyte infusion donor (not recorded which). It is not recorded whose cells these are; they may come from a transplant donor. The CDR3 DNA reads TGTGCCAGCAGTGCCGATCCGGGGGCCAACGTCCTGACTTTC. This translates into CASSADPGANVLTF.